This paragraph reports one TCR beta chain. This sample stems from a study of blood T cells in healthy people across ages. Study background: About one barcoded beta molecule was captured per two T cells (by template switching).

A second PCR, run for roughly 7 to 11 cycles, used a sample-barcoded 5' primer plus a J-beta primer mix. Carrying 12 random nucleotides, a template-switch adaptor labeled each individual cDNA molecule. Using its own MiXCR run on the 5' RACE reads, TCRdb lists one record per CDR3 protein. The sample has roughly 1,100,000 distinct CDR3 sequences, around 25% seen once; the top ten hold less than 0.85%. The germline gives CDR1 SGHAT, CDR2 FQNNGV. The V end lost 0 bases, the J end lost 5 bases, and 13 bases lay between the germline ends. This CDR3 region has 15 residues. These data also formed part of another study, on T cells of mothers and their children. From that study: The second PCR's M1S primer added sample barcodes and 2-4 random nucleotides. An overlap that was slightly higher, though non-significant, was seen in related mother-child pairs versus unrelated pairs.

Sequenced: blood. The rearrangement uses TRBV11-2 and TRBJ1-1; D unresolved. The clonotype was recovered from a girl aged 2-15 years in good health. The CDR3 bases are TGTGCCAGCAGCTTAGATCTGCCACCCGTGACTGAAGCTTTCTTT. Translation: CASSLDLPPVTEAFF.